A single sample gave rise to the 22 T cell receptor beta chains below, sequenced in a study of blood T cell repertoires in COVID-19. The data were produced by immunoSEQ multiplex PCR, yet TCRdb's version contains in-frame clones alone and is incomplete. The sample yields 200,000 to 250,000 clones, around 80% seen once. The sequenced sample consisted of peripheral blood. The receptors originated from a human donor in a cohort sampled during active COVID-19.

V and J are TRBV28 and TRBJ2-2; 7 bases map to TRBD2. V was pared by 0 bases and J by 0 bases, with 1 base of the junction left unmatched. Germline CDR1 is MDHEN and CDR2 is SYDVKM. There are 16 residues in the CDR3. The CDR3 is CASSLWGRANTGELFF. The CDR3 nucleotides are TGTGCCAGCAGTTTATGGGGGAGGGCGAACACCGGGGAGCTGTTTTTT.

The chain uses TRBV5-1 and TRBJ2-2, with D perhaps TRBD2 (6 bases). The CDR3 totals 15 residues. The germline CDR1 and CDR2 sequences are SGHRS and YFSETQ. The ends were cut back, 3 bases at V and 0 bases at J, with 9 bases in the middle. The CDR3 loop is CASSSGLANTGELFF. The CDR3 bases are TGCGCCAGCAGCTCGGGACTCGCGAACACCGGGGAGCTGTTTTTT.

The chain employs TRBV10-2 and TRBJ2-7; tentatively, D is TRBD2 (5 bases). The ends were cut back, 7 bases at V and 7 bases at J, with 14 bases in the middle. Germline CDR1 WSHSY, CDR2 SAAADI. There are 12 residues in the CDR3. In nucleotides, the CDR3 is TGCGCCAGCAACGACCCGCCGGGAGAGCAGTACTTC. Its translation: CASNDPPGEQYF.

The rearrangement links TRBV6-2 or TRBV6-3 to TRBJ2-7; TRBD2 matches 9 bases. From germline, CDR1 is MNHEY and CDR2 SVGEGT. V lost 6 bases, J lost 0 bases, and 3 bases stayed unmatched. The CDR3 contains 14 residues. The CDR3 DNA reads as TGTGCCAGCAGCAAAGCGGGGGGCTCCTACGAGCAGTACTTC. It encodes CASSKAGGSYEQYF.

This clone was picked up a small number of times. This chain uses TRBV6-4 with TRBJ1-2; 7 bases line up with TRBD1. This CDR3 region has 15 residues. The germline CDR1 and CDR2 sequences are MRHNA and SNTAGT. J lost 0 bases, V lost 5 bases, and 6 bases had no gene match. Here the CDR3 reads CASSTGTESNYGYTF. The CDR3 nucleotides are TGTGCCAGCAGTACCGGGACAGAGTCTAACTATGGCTACACCTTC.

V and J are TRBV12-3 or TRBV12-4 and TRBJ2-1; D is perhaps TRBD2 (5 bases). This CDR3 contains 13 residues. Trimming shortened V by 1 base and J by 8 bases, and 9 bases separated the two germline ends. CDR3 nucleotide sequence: TGTGCCAGCAGTTTAGGGGGAGAGGATGAGCAGTTCTTC. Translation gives CASSLGGEDEQFF.

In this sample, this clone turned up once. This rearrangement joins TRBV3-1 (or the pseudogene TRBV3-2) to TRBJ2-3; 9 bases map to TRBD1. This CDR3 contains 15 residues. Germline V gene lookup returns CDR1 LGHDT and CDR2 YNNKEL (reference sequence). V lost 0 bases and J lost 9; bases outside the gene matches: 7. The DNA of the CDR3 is TGTGCCAGCAGCCAAGATCGGGGACAGGGCGGGACGCAGTATTTT. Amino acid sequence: CASSQDRGQGGTQYF.

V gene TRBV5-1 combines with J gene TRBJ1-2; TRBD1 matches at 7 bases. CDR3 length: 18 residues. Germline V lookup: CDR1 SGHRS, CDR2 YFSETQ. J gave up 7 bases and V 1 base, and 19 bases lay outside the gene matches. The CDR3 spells CASSLQETGPVLSFGYTF. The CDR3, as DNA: TGCGCCAGCAGCTTGCAGGAGACAGGGCCCGTTCTATCGTTTGGCTACACCTTC.

The CDR3: CASSLVLAGGRNEQFF. CDR3 sequence (DNA): TGTGCCAGCAGCTTGGTGCTAGCGGGGGGACGGAATGAGCAGTTCTTC. V is TRBV5-5 and J is TRBJ2-1; 11 bases line up with TRBD2. The trim removed 0 bases at V and 7 bases at J, leaving 6 bases unmatched. Germline-derived CDR1 and CDR2 are SGHKS and YYEKEE (reference sequence). The CDR3 spans 16 residues.

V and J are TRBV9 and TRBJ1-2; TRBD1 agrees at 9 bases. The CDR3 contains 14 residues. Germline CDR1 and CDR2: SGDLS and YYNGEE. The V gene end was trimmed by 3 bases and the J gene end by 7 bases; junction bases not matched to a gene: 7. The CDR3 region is CASSAGTGFGGYTF. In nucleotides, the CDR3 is TGTGCCAGCAGCGCGGGGACAGGGTTCGGTGGCTACACCTTC.

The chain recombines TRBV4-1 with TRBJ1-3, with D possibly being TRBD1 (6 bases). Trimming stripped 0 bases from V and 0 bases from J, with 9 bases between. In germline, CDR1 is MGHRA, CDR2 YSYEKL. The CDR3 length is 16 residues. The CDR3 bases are TGCGCCAGCAGCCAAGATGGGGGCTTCTCTGGAAACACCATATATTTT. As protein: CASSQDGGFSGNTIYF.

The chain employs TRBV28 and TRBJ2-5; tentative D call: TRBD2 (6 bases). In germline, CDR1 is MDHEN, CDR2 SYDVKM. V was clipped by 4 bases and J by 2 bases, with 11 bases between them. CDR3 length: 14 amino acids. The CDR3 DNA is TGTGCCAGCAGTTACATAGCGGTACAAGAGACCCAGTACTTC. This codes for CASSYIAVQETQYF.

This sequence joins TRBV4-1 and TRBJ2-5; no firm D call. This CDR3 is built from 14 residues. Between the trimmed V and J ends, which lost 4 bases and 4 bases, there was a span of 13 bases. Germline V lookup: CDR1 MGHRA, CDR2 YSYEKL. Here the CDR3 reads CASSPLPSGETQYF. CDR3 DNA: TGCGCCAGCAGCCCCCTCCCGAGTGGAGAGACCCAGTACTTC.

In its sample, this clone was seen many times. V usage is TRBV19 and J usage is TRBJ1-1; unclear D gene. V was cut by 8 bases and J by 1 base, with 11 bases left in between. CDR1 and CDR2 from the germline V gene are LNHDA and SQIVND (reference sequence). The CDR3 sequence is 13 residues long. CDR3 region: CASHRGANTEAFF. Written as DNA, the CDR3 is TGTGCCAGTCATCGGGGTGCGAACACTGAAGCTTTCTTT.

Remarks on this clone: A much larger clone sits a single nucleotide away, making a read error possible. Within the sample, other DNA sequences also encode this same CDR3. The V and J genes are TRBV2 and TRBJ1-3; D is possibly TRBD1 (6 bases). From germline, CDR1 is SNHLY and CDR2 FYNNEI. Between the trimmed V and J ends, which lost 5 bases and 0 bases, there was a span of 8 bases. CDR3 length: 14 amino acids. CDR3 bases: TGTGCCAGCAGTTGGACAGTCTCTGGAAACACCATATATTTT. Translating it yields CASSWTVSGNTIYF.

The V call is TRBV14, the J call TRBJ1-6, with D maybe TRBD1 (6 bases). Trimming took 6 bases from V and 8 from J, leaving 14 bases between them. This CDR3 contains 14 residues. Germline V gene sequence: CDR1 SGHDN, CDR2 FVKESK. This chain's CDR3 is CASRFNYRDSPLHF. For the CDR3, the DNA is TGTGCCAGCAGATTCAACTACAGGGATTCACCCCTCCACTTT.

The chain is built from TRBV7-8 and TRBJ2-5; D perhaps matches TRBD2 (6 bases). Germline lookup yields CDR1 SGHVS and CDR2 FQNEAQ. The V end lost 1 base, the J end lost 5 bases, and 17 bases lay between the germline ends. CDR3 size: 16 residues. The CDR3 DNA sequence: TGTGCCAGCAGCTTAGGAATGGGGGGAGGACGGGAGACCCAGTACTTC. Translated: CASSLGMGGGRETQYF. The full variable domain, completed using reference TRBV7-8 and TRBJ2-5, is GAGVSQSPRYKVAKRGQDVALRCDPISGHVSLFWYQQALGQGPEFLTYFQNEAQLDKSGLPSDRFFAERPEGSVSTLKIQRTQQEDSAVYLCASSLGMGGGRETQYFGPGTRLLVL.

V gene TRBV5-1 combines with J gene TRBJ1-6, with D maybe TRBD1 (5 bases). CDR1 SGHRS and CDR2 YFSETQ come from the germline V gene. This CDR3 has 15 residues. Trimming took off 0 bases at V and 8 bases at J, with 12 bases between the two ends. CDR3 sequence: CASSLDGQGYSPLHF. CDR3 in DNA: TGCGCCAGCAGCTTGGACGGGCAGGGATATTCACCCCTCCACTTT.

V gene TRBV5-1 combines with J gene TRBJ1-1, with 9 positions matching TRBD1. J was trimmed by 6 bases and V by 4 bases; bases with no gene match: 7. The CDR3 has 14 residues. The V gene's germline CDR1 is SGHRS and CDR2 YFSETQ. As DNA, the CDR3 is TGCGCCAGCAGCCTCCGGGACAGGGTCGCTGAAGCTTTCTTT. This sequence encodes CASSLRDRVAEAFF.

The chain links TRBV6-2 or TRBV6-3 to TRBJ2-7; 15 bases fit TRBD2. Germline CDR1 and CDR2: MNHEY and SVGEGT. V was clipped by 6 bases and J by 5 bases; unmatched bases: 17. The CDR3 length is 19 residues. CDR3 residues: CASSDFPLGLAGGPDEQYF. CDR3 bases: TGTGCCAGCAGCGACTTCCCCCTCGGACTAGCGGGGGGGCCGGACGAGCAGTACTTC.

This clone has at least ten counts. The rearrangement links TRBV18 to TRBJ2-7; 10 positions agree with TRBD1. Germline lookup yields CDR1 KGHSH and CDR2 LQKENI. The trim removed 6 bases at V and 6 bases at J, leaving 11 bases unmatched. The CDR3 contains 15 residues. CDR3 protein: CASSPTTGTGAEQYF. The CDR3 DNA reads TGTGCCAGCTCCCCAACAACCGGGACAGGGGCCGAGCAGTACTTC.

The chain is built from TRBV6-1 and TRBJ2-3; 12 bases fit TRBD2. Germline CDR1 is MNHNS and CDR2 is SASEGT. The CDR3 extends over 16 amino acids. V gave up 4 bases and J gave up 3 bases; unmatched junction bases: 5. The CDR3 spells CASSGWGTSGTDTQYF. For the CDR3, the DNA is TGTGCCAGCAGTGGATGGGGGACTAGCGGGACAGATACGCAGTATTTT.